The 22 T cell receptor beta chains in this list originate from one sample, sequenced in a study of cytomegalovirus exposure and HLA in healthy donors. The study ran its PCR with 60 Vbeta and 13 Jbeta primers. Only in-frame clones appear in the TCRdb table, and some are missing; sequencing was by immunoSEQ multiplex PCR. The table includes fewer than 250,000 clones, roughly 90% detected once. Sequenced: PBMCs. These receptors all stem from a boy younger than 10 in good health and CMV-seronegative.

The genes are TRBV27 and TRBJ1-2; tentatively, D is TRBD1 (5 bases). The ends were cut back, 5 bases at V and 8 bases at J, with 24 bases in the middle. CDR3 length equals 16 residues. Germline CDR1 reads MNHEY; CDR2 reads SMNVEV (reference sequence). The CDR3: CASSPPGGGKASGYTF. The DNA of the CDR3 is TGTGCCAGCAGTCCCCCGGGCGGGGGGAAAGCAAGCGGCTACACCTTC.

The V and J genes are TRBV10-3 and TRBJ2-7; 9 bases line up with TRBD1. CDR1 is ENHRY, CDR2 SYGVKD, per germline. Trimming cost V 2 bases and J 4 bases; bases outside gene matches: 12. This CDR3 region has 17 residues. As DNA, the CDR3 is TGTGCCATCAGTGAGCGCGCTTTGGGGACAGGGATGTACGAGCAGTACTTC. Translating it yields CAISERALGTGMYEQYF.

This sequence joins TRBV13 and TRBJ2-1; a weak D match, TRBD2 (5 bases). Germline loops: CDR1 PRHDT, CDR2 FYEKMQ (reference sequence). The CDR3 covers 13 residues. Trimming stripped 3 bases from V and 9 bases from J, with 12 bases between. The CDR3 nucleotides are TGTGCCAGCAGCTTGCGGGCCGCAGGTGAGCAGTTCTTC. This encodes CASSLRAAGEQFF.

CDR3 bases: TGCACCAGCAGACTCCGAGACCGGGACAGGGGCACAGATACGCAGTATTTT. As protein: CTSRLRDRDRGTDTQYF. The rearrangement joins TRBV1 to TRBJ2-3; the table's D call TRBD1 went unverified against the DNA. TRBV1 is a recognized pseudogene. This CDR3 contains 17 residues.

The V gene is TRBV6-1, the J gene TRBJ2-2; 12 bases match TRBD2. The ends lost 7 bases at V and 6 bases at J; junction bases unmatched: 3. The CDR3 runs to 14 residues. The germline CDR1 and CDR2 sequences are MNHNS and SASEGT. The CDR3 DNA follows: TGTGCCAGCACCCCTAGCGGGAGGGCCGGGGAGCTGTTTTTT. Residues: CASTPSGRAGELFF.

The rearrangement links TRBV5-4 to TRBJ1-5; possible D gene TRBD1, 6 bases. CDR3 length: 15 residues. V lost 5 bases and J lost 0, with 12 bases in between. Germline CDR1 is SGHNT and CDR2 is YYREEE (reference sequence). CDR3 sequence reads: CASRRTADSNQPQHF. DNA for the CDR3: TGTGCCAGCAGACGGACAGCGGATAGCAATCAGCCCCAGCATTTT.

V usage is TRBV28 and J usage is TRBJ2-5; 9 bases map to TRBD1. Gene TRBJ2-7 matches the end of the DNA better, so the J call may be wrong. Germline lookup yields CDR1 MDHEN and CDR2 SYDVKM. This CDR3 has 15 amino acids. CDR3 DNA sequence: TGTGCCAGCAGTACCACGGGACAGGGAGGTTACGAGCAGTACTTC. Amino acids: CASSTTGQGGYEQYF.

In DNA form, the CDR3 reads TGTGCCGGCACCAGCGACGAGCAGTACTTC. Residues: CAGTSDEQYF. The chain couples TRBV7-3 to TRBJ2-7; D unresolved. Per germline, CDR1 SGHTA and CDR2 FQGTGA. Trimming stripped 11 bases from V and 5 bases from J, with 10 bases between. CDR3 size: 10 residues.

This clone was observed a handful of times. The chain links TRBV5-1 to TRBJ2-7; maybe TRBD1 (6 bases). The CDR3 sequence is 15 residues long. Per germline, CDR1 SGHRS and CDR2 YFSETQ. Trimming pared 7 bases from V and 0 bases from J, leaving 17 bases between. The CDR3 nucleotides are TGCGCCAGCTATTCCGGGACATCGAGCTCCTACGAGCAGTACTTC. Encoded protein: CASYSGTSSSYEQYF. The full variable domain, its missing parts supplied by reference TRBV5-1 and TRBJ2-7, is KAGVTQTPRYLIKTRGQQVTLSCSPISGHRSVSWYQQTPGQGLQFLFEYFSETQRNKGNFPGRFSGRQFSNSRSEMNVSTLELGDSALYLCASYSGTSSSYEQYFGPGTRLTVT.

The CDR3 sequence: CASSESDRLAIGYGYTF. CDR3 DNA sequence: TGTGCCAGCAGTGAATCGGACAGGCTCGCGATCGGCTATGGCTACACCTTC. J is TRBJ1-2 and V is TRBV6-1; TRBD1 aligns across 7 bases. V lost 2 bases, J lost 4 bases, and 13 bases stayed unmatched. CDR1 is MNHNS, CDR2 SASEGT, per germline. The CDR3 loop spans 17 amino acids.

The V gene is TRBV7-2, the J gene TRBJ2-1, with D tentatively TRBD2 (6 bases). V was cut by 7 bases and J by 2 bases, with 15 bases left in between. This CDR3 has 15 residues. Germline lookup yields CDR1 SGHTA and CDR2 FQGNSA. CDR3 in amino acids: CASIIGGDPYNEQFF. The CDR3 DNA reads as TGTGCCAGCATCATCGGGGGAGATCCCTACAATGAGCAGTTCTTC.

The chain is built from TRBV7-2 and TRBJ1-5, with a weak D call TRBD1 (5 bases). The CDR3 contains 17 residues. Germline V lookup: CDR1 SGHTA, CDR2 FQGNSA. V gave up 3 bases and J gave up 0 bases, with 15 bases separating them. The CDR3, as DNA: TGTGCCAGCAGCTTCCCGGCGGGGCAGGGTAGCAATCAGCCCCAGCATTTT. It encodes CASSFPAGQGSNQPQHF.

This clone was recorded only once. The chain combines TRBV19 with TRBJ2-7, with a tentative D call TRBD1 (6 bases). Trimming stripped 3 bases from V and 2 bases from J, with 11 bases between. Germline lookup yields CDR1 LNHDA and CDR2 SQIVND (reference sequence). The CDR3 is made up of 14 amino acids. CDR3 region: CASSMDSSTYEQYF. The CDR3 bases are TGTGCCAGTAGTATGGACAGTAGTACCTACGAGCAGTACTTC. Drawing the rest from reference TRBV19 and TRBJ2-7, the complete variable domain is DGGITQSPKYLFRKEGQNVTLSCEQNLNHDAMYWYRQDPGQGLRLIYYSQIVNDFQKGDIAEGYSVSREKKESFPLTVTSAQKNPTAFYLCASSMDSSTYEQYFGPGTRLTVT.

The V call is TRBV7-9, the J call TRBJ1-1, with 7 bases matching TRBD1. Germline CDR1 reads SEHNR; CDR2 reads FQNEAQ (reference sequence). The CDR3 totals 12 residues. The V gene end was trimmed by 5 bases and the J gene end by 7 bases; junction bases not matched to a gene: 4. This CDR3 is CASSPSGGEAFF. Written as DNA, the CDR3 is TGTGCCAGCAGCCCCTCAGGGGGTGAAGCTTTCTTT. The variable domain in full, with the rest retrieved from reference TRBV7-9 and TRBJ1-1, is DTGVSQNPRHKITKRGQNVTFRCDPISEHNRLYWYRQTLGQGPEFLTYFQNEAQLEKSRLLSDRFSAERPKGSFSTLEIQRTEQGDSAMYLCASSPSGGEAFFGQGTRLTVV.

The rearrangement links TRBV28 to TRBJ2-7, with 8 bases fitting TRBD1. Germline V gives CDR1 MDHEN, CDR2 SYDVKM. The CDR3 loop spans 15 amino acids. V lost 7 bases, J lost 0 bases, and 8 bases stayed unmatched. In DNA, the CDR3 is TGTGCCAGCAAACCCGGGACAGGAATCTCCTACGAGCAGTACTTC. This codes for CASKPGTGISYEQYF.

This rearrangement joins TRBV6-5 to TRBJ2-1; maybe TRBD1 (5 bases). V was clipped by 5 bases and J by 7 bases, with 12 bases between them. The germline V gene has CDR1 MNHEY and CDR2 SVGAGI. This CDR3 spans 13 amino acids. The CDR3, as DNA: TGTGCCAGCAGTATGGCAGGGCTGAATGAGCAGTTCTTC. Residues: CASSMAGLNEQFF.

The chain employs TRBV2 and TRBJ1-3; D unresolved. The germline CDR1 and CDR2 sequences are SNHLY and FYNNEI. The V end was cut by 0 bases, the J end by 4 bases, with 4 bases between. The length of the CDR3 is 13 residues. CDR3 protein: CASSEAEGNTIYF. The CDR3 nucleotides are TGTGCCAGCAGTGAAGCGGAGGGAAACACCATATATTTT.

The chain is built from TRBV7-8 and TRBJ2-7; D is ambiguous. The CDR3 spans 13 residues. The ends were cut back, 1 base at V and 4 bases at J, with 8 bases in the middle. Germline V lookup: CDR1 SGHVS, CDR2 FQNEAQ. This chain's CDR3 is CASSLELLYEQYF. CDR3 bases: TGTGCCAGCAGCTTAGAACTTCTATACGAGCAGTACTTC.

The chain uses TRBV6-6 and TRBJ1-2; TRBD1 aligns across 7 bases. V dropped 6 bases and J dropped 10; count of bases not matched to a gene: 8. The CDR3 spans 12 residues. The germline CDR1 and CDR2 sequences are MNHNY and SVGAGI (reference sequence). The CDR3 sequence: CASSQDRSAYTF. In DNA, the CDR3 is TGTGCCAGCAGCCAGGACAGGTCCGCCTACACCTTC.

The rearrangement joins TRBV29-1 to TRBJ2-5, with a possible D match to TRBD1 (5 bases). V gave up 1 base and J gave up 5 bases, with 8 bases separating them. The CDR3 is made up of 12 amino acids. Per germline, CDR1 SQVTM and CDR2 ANQGSEA. CDR3 sequence: CSVEAGWETQYF. CDR3 DNA: TGCAGCGTTGAAGCAGGGTGGGAGACCCAGTACTTC.

The V call is TRBV5-1, the J call TRBJ2-5; no clear D. CDR3 length: 14 residues. CDR1 and CDR2 (germline): SGHRS, YFSETQ. Trimming took off 1 base at V and 5 bases at J, with 12 bases between the two ends. The CDR3 sequence is CASSLTLLRETQYF. CDR3 in DNA: TGCGCCAGCAGCTTGACACTACTCCGGGAGACCCAGTACTTC. Together with reference TRBV5-1 and TRBJ2-5, the CDR3 gives the full variable domain: KAGVTQTPRYLIKTRGQQVTLSCSPISGHRSVSWYQQTPGQGLQFLFEYFSETQRNKGNFPGRFSGRQFSNSRSEMNVSTLELGDSALYLCASSLTLLRETQYFGPGTRLLVL.

The chain links TRBV5-1 to TRBJ2-5; 12 bases line up with TRBD2. The V and J ends lost 0 bases and 2 bases, in that order; junction bases with no gene match: 5. Germline loops: CDR1 SGHRS, CDR2 YFSETQ. The CDR3 is made up of 17 amino acids. The CDR3 DNA is TGCGCCAGCAGCTTGGCCGGGACTAGCGGGTTGCAAGAGACCCAGTACTTC. Its protein is CASSLAGTSGLQETQYF.